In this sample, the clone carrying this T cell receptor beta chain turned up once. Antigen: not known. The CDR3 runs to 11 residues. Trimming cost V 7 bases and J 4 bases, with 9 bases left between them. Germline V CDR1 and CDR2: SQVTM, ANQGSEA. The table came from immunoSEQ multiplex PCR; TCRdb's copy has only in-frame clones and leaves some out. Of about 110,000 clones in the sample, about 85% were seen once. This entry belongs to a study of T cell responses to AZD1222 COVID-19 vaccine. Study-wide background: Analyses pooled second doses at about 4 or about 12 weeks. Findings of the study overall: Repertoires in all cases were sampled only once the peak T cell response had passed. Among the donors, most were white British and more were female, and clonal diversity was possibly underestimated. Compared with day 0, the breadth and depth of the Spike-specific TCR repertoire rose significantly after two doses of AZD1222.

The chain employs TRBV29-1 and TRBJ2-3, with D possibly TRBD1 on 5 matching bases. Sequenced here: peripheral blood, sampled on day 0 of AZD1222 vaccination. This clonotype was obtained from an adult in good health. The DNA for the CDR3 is TGCAGCGCCCAGGGTCCAGATACGCAGTATTTT. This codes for CSAQGPDTQYF.